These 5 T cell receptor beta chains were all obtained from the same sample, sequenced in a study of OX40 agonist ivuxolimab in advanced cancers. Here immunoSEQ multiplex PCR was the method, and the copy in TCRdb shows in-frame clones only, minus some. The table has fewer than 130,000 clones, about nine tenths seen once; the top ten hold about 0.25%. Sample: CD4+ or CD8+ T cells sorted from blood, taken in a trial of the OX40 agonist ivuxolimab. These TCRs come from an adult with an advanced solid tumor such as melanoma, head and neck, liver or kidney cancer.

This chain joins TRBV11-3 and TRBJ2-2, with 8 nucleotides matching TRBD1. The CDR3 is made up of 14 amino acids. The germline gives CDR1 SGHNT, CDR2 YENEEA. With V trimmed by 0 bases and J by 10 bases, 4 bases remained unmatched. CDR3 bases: TGTGCCAGCAGCTTAGATGGACAGGGTGAGGAGCTGTTTTTT. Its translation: CASSLDGQGEELFF.

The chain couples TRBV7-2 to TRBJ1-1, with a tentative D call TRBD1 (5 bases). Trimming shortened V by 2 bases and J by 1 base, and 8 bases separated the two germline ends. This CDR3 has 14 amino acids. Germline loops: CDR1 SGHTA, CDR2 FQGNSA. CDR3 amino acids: CASSLPGGNTEAFF. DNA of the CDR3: TGTGCCAGCAGCTTACCTGGGGGGAACACTGAAGCTTTCTTT.

CDR3 DNA: TGTGCCAGTAGTATAGATCGGGGTTCCTACAATGAGCAGTTCTTC. This encodes CASSIDRGSYNEQFF. The chain links TRBV19 to TRBJ2-1; weak D call: TRBD2 (5 bases). This CDR3 region has 15 residues. The V and J ends lost 0 bases and 1 base respectively, with 7 bases between them. Germline assignment: CDR1 LNHDA and CDR2 SQIVND (reference sequence). The whole variable domain, filled in from reference TRBV19 and TRBJ2-1, reads DGGITQSPKYLFRKEGQNVTLSCEQNLNHDAMYWYRQDPGQGLRLIYYSQIVNDFQKGDIAEGYSVSREKKESFPLTVTSAQKNPTAFYLCASSIDRGSYNEQFFGPGTRLTVL.

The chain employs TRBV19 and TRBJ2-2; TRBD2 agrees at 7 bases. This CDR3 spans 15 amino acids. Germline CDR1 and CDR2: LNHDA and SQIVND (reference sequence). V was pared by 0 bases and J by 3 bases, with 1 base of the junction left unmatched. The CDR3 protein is CASSIDLADTGELFF. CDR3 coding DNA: TGTGCCAGTAGTATAGACCTAGCGGACACCGGGGAGCTGTTTTTT.

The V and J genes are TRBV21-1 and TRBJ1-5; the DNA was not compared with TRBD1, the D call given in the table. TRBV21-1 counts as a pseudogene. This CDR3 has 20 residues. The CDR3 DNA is TGTGCCAGCAGCATCGGGCGTGAGGGGGTCAGGCATCATAGCAATCAGCCCCAGCATTTT. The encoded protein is CASSIGREGVRHHSNQPQHF.